This TCR beta chain stems from a study of beta chain features in type 1 diabetes. In the study overall: Sorted cell examination encompassed roughly 110,000,000 cells across all samples.

A word on this clone: What it recognizes is unknown.

Sequenced material consisted of expressed TCRB transcripts (all of the isolated RNA was reverse transcribed). Generated by immunoSEQ multiplex PCR, the TCRdb table keeps only in-frame clones and is missing some. The sample includes hundreds of thousands of clones, around an eighth of them seen just once. Study-level points and caveats: Insertions at VDJ junctions were less frequent in type 1 diabetes patients. These patients also deleted more nucleotides at the same junctions. The study found moderately but significantly shorter TCRB CDR3s in all four CD4+ subsets of Type 1 diabetes patients.

The trim removed 3 bases at V and 7 bases at J, leaving 8 bases unmatched. CDR3 length: 14 amino acids. Looked up from germline, CDR1 is SGDLS and CDR2 is YYNGEE. This receptor was identified in a man younger than 30 with type 1 diabetes. Sequenced: naive CD4+ T cells from blood. The chain has TRBV9 and TRBJ1-2; TRBD1 matches at 8 bases. CDR3 region: CASSASPGTGGYTF. The CDR3 region has the DNA TGTGCCAGCAGCGCGAGTCCAGGGACAGGTGGCTACACCTTC.